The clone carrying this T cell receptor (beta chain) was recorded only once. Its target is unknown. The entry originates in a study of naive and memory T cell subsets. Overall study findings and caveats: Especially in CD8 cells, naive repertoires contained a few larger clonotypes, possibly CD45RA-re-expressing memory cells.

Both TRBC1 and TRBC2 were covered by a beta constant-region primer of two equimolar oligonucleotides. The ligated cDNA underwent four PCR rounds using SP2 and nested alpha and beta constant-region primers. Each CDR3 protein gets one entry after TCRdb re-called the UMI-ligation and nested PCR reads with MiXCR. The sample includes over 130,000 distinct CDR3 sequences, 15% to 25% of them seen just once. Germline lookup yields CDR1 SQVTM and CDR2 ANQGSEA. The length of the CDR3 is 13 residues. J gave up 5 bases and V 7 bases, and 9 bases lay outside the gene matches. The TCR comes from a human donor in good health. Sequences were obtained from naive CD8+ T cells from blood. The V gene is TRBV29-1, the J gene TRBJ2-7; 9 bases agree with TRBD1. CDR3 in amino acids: CSAGRTGENEQYF. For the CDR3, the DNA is TGCAGCGCCGGCAGGACAGGGGAGAACGAGCAGTACTTC.